This TCR beta chain was captured by sequencing in a study of shared clonotypes between healthy human individuals. Notes on the study in general: Sharing of clonotypes among donors was expected to vary with sequencing depth. Genetic and exposure-history diversity was limited by the few donors.

Using approximately 200 ng DNA, some 30,000 T cell genomes, the sorted-subset replicate PCRs were run. The assay was immunoSEQ multiplex PCR, and TCRdb's table has in-frame clones only and misses some. The sample has under 2,000,000 clones, 85% to 95% seen once; the top ten hold less than 1.5%. CD8 cells regarded as naive lacked CD45RO, were positively chosen for CCR7, and omitted terminally differentiated effector memory CD45RA+ cells. A note on this clone: As yet, its antigen is unknown.

CDR3 length: 13 amino acids. Germline V gene sequence: CDR1 SGHVS, CDR2 FQNEAQ. J gave up 6 bases and V 5 bases, and 7 bases lay outside the gene matches. V gene TRBV7-8 combines with J gene TRBJ2-7, with 7 bases aligning to TRBD1. Input material: naive CD8+ T cells sorted from blood. This TCR derives from a man aged 18-30 years in good health. For the CDR3, the DNA is TGTGCCAGCAGCCGAGACAGGGACGGCGAGCAGTACTTC. This gives the protein CASSRDRDGEQYF.